The 21 T cell receptor beta chains below come from one sample, sequenced in a study of blood T cell repertoires in COVID-19. Assay: immunoSEQ multiplex PCR; the TCRdb copy retains only in-frame clones and omits some. Of over 150,000 clones in the sample, about 88% are singletons; the top ten hold roughly a sixth. Sequences were obtained from peripheral blood. The receptors here all came from a man aged 45 to 65 with COVID-19, enrolled during active disease.

This chain connects TRBV7-9 to TRBJ1-4, with 7 nucleotides matching TRBD1. The V gene end was trimmed by 4 bases and the J gene end by 2 bases; junction bases not matched to a gene: 7. Germline V gives CDR1 SEHNR, CDR2 FQNEAQ (reference sequence). CDR3 size: 16 residues. CDR3 residues: CASSYRQGETNEKLFF. CDR3 bases: TGTGCCAGCAGCTATAGACAGGGAGAGACTAATGAAAAACTGTTTTTT.

V gene TRBV4-2 combines with J gene TRBJ2-2; 11 nucleotides agree with TRBD2. This CDR3 contains 16 residues. V trimming: 4 bases; J trimming: 6 bases; junction bases outside the gene matches: 7. The V gene's germline CDR1 is LGHNA and CDR2 YNFKEQ. The CDR3 coding sequence is TGTGCCAGCAGCCGACCTTTAGCGGGGGGGCCCGGGGAGCTGTTTTTT. Protein: CASSRPLAGGPGELFF.

This chain connects TRBV5-1 to TRBJ1-6; the match to TRBD1 covers 7 bases. The CDR3 has 14 amino acids. The J segment lost 10 bases and the V segment lost 2 bases, leaving 6 bases of the junction unmatched. Germline V CDR1 and CDR2: SGHRS, YFSETQ. CDR3 protein: CASSLGRGSSPLHF. The CDR3 bases are TGCGCCAGCAGCTTAGGCAGGGGGTCGTCACCCCTCCACTTT.

The chain is built from TRBV19 and TRBJ2-2, with 8 bases fitting TRBD1. Germline trimming cut 10 bases from V and 1 base from J; bases unmatched to any gene: 5. The CDR3 is 14 residues long. Per the germline V gene, CDR1 is LNHDA and CDR2 is SQIVND (reference sequence). The CDR3 nucleotides read TGTGCCACCGGGGACAGGAGGAACACCGGGGAGCTGTTTTTT. Its translation: CATGDRRNTGELFF.

The V gene is TRBV3-1 (or the pseudogene TRBV3-2), the J gene TRBJ2-5, with D possibly matching TRBD1 (7 bases). The CDR3 runs to 14 residues. V was pared by 11 bases and J by 2 bases, with 18 bases between. Per the germline V gene, CDR1 is LGHDT and CDR2 is YNNKEL (reference sequence). CDR3 amino acids: CASSEGAGQETQYF. The CDR3, as DNA: TGTGCCTCCAGCGAGGGGGCGGGACAAGAGACCCAGTACTTC.

The chain couples TRBV7-8 to TRBJ1-5; 10 nucleotides match TRBD1. J gave up 0 bases and V 5 bases, and 10 bases lay outside the gene matches. The V gene's germline CDR1 is SGHVS and CDR2 FQNEAQ. The CDR3 has 18 residues. The CDR3, as DNA: TGTGCCAGCAGCCCCGACCGGGACAGGGGTTATAGCAATCAGCCCCAGCATTTT. Protein product: CASSPDRDRGYSNQPQHF.

The chain links TRBV7-2 to TRBJ2-5, with D perhaps TRBD1 (5 bases). In germline, CDR1 is SGHTA, CDR2 FQGNSA. This CDR3 region has 14 residues. V lost 0 bases and J lost 4, with 9 bases in between. CDR3 sequence reads: CASSLAFQGETQYF. The CDR3 bases are TGTGCCAGCAGCTTAGCTTTCCAGGGAGAGACCCAGTACTTC.

This chain links TRBV9 with TRBJ2-1; a possible D gene is TRBD2 (6 bases). This CDR3 is 15 amino acids long. V gave up 4 bases and J gave up 3 bases, with 14 bases separating them. The germline V gene encodes CDR1 SGDLS and CDR2 YYNGEE. CDR3 amino acids: CASSRGTSLYNEQFF. The CDR3 DNA follows: TGTGCCAGCAGCCGCGGGACTTCGCTCTACAATGAGCAGTTCTTC.

The rearrangement joins TRBV3-1 (or the pseudogene TRBV3-2) to TRBJ1-5, with 8 nucleotides matching TRBD1. The CDR3 is 17 amino acids. J was trimmed by 4 bases and V by 0 bases; bases with no gene match: 8. Germline lookup yields CDR1 LGHDT and CDR2 YNNKEL (reference sequence). CDR3 protein: CASSQDYGRTGNQPQHF. The CDR3 bases are TGTGCCAGCAGCCAAGATTACGGAAGGACAGGGAATCAGCCCCAGCATTTT.

V is TRBV27 and J is TRBJ2-7; 7 nucleotides align to TRBD2. There are 15 residues in the CDR3. Germline lookup yields CDR1 MNHEY and CDR2 SMNVEV (reference sequence). Trimming took 0 bases from V and 5 from J; bases not matched to a gene: 7. The CDR3 loop reads CASSLSGGSFDEQYF. For the CDR3, the DNA is TGTGCCAGCAGTTTATCGGGCGGGAGCTTTGACGAGCAGTACTTC.

The J gene is TRBJ1-6, the V gene TRBV15, with 9 positions matching TRBD1. With 3 bases clipped from V and 9 bases from J, the junction kept 6 bases outside the gene matches. The CDR3 is made up of 15 amino acids. The germline V gene has CDR1 LNHNV and CDR2 YYDKDF (reference sequence). The CDR3 here is CATSREGQGTSPLHF. CDR3 in DNA: TGTGCCACCAGCAGGGAGGGACAGGGAACTTCACCCCTCCACTTT.

Details on this clone: This sample includes further DNA sequences coding for the same CDR3. The chain combines TRBV19 with TRBJ1-5; 8 bases are shared with TRBD1. V lost 2 bases and J lost 0; bases outside the gene matches: 3. Germline V CDR1 and CDR2: LNHDA, SQIVND (reference sequence). The CDR3 runs 16 residues. CDR3 nucleotide sequence: TGTGCCAGTAGTATACAGACAGGGGATAGCAATCAGCCCCAGCATTTT. This gives the protein CASSIQTGDSNQPQHF. The full variable domain, completed using reference TRBV19 and TRBJ1-5, is DGGITQSPKYLFRKEGQNVTLSCEQNLNHDAMYWYRQDPGQGLRLIYYSQIVNDFQKGDIAEGYSVSREKKESFPLTVTSAQKNPTAFYLCASSIQTGDSNQPQHFGDGTRLSIL.

The CDR3 sequence: CSGGRENTGELFF. As DNA, the CDR3 is TGCAGCGGGGGACGGGAGAACACCGGGGAGCTGTTTTTT. J is TRBJ2-2 and V is TRBV29-1, with D perhaps matching TRBD1 or TRBD2 (5 bases each). V was pared by 7 bases and J by 1 base, with 10 bases between. The CDR3 sequence is 13 residues long. Germline values: CDR1 SQVTM, CDR2 ANQGSEA.

The V and J genes are TRBV7-3 and TRBJ2-2, with a possible D match to TRBD2 (5 bases). This CDR3 has 16 residues. Per the germline V gene, CDR1 is SGHTA and CDR2 is FQGTGA. Trimming removed 5 bases from V and 0 bases from J, with 13 bases in between. This chain's CDR3 is CASSLQPLANTGELFF. CDR3 DNA: TGTGCCAGCAGCCTCCAACCACTAGCGAACACCGGGGAGCTGTTTTTT. Full variable domain (rest looked up from reference TRBV7-3 and TRBJ2-2): GAGVSQTPSNKVTEKGKYVELRCDPISGHTALYWYRQSLGQGPEFLIYFQGTGAADDSGLPNDRFFAVRPEGSVSTLKIQRTERGDSAVYLCASSLQPLANTGELFFGEGSRLTVL.

The rearrangement uses TRBV4-1 and TRBJ2-2; weak D call: TRBD1 (5 bases). This CDR3 has 16 residues. Germline assignment: CDR1 MGHRA and CDR2 YSYEKL. Trimming pared 0 bases from V and 6 bases from J, leaving 14 bases between. The CDR3 DNA follows: TGCGCCAGCAGCCAAGATCGGTGGGGCCTCGCCGGGGAGCTGTTTTTT. It translates to CASSQDRWGLAGELFF.

This sequence joins TRBV2 and TRBJ2-3, with D maybe TRBD1 (5 bases). This CDR3 comprises 13 residues. Trimming pared 4 bases from V and 6 bases from J, leaving 11 bases between. Germline V CDR1 and CDR2: SNHLY, FYNNEI. Here the CDR3 reads CASSVLGPDTQYF. In DNA, the CDR3 is TGTGCCAGCAGTGTGCTGGGGCCGGATACGCAGTATTTT.

This chain joins TRBV5-1 and TRBJ2-3; D is uncertain. CDR1 SGHRS and CDR2 YFSETQ come from the germline V gene. Trimming removed 4 bases from V and 0 bases from J, with 15 bases in between. The CDR3 extends over 16 amino acids. This CDR3 reads CASSDEPRASTDTQYF. The CDR3 DNA is TGCGCCAGCAGCGATGAGCCCCGTGCTAGCACAGATACGCAGTATTTT. The full variable domain, rest sourced from reference TRBV5-1 and TRBJ2-3, is KAGVTQTPRYLIKTRGQQVTLSCSPISGHRSVSWYQQTPGQGLQFLFEYFSETQRNKGNFPGRFSGRQFSNSRSEMNVSTLELGDSALYLCASSDEPRASTDTQYFGPGTRLTVL.

This chain connects TRBV5-1 to TRBJ2-1; possibly TRBD1 for D (5 bases). The CDR3 runs to 15 residues. Trimming removed 2 bases at V and 1 base at J, with 10 bases between. In germline, CDR1 is SGHRS, CDR2 YFSETQ. The CDR3 reads CASSLPTASYNEQFF. CDR3 DNA: TGCGCCAGCAGCTTACCGACAGCGTCCTACAATGAGCAGTTCTTC.

The chain has TRBV27 and TRBJ1-1, with TRBD1 matching 8 bases. The CDR3 is made up of 13 amino acids. The J segment lost 4 bases and the V segment lost 5 bases, leaving 3 bases of the junction unmatched. Germline V lookup: CDR1 MNHEY, CDR2 SMNVEV (reference sequence). CDR3 loop: CASSAGQGTEAFF. CDR3 coding DNA: TGTGCCAGCAGTGCCGGACAGGGCACTGAAGCTTTCTTT.

The chain uses TRBV27 and TRBJ2-3; TRBD1 aligns across 7 bases. The CDR3 is 15 residues long. CDR1 MNHEY and CDR2 SMNVEV come from the germline V gene (reference sequence). The ends lost 5 bases at V and 2 bases at J; junction bases unmatched: 7. The CDR3 DNA sequence: TGTGCCAGCAGTGAACTAACAGGGGTCACAGATACGCAGTATTTT. Translation gives CASSELTGVTDTQYF.

The V gene is TRBV9, the J gene TRBJ2-2; TRBD2 matches 7 bases. The germline V gene encodes CDR1 SGDLS and CDR2 YYNGEE. The CDR3 contains 16 residues. The ends lost 0 bases at V and 6 bases at J; junction bases unmatched: 8. The CDR3 DNA reads as TGTGCCAGCAGCGTAGGGGCGGGAGCGGTCTCCGGGGAGCTGTTTTTT. Amino acid sequence: CASSVGAGAVSGELFF.